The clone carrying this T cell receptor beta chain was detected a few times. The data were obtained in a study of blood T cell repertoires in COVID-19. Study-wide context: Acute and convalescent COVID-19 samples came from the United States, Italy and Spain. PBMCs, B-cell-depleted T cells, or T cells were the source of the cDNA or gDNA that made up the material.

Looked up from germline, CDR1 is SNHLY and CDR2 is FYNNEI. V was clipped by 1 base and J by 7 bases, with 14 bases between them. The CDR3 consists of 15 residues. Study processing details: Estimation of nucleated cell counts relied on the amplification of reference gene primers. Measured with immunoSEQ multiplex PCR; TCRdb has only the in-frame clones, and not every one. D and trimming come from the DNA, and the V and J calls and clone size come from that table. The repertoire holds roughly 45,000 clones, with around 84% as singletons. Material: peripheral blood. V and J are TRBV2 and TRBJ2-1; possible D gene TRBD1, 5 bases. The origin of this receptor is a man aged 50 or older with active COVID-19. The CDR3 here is CASSEEGFSGNEQFF. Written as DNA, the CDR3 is TGTGCCAGCAGTGAAGAGGGGTTTAGTGGTAATGAGCAGTTCTTC.